This T cell receptor beta chain is drawn from a study of cytomegalovirus exposure and HLA in healthy donors. Study in general: The roughly 110 validation repertoires were produced on the same platform as the 550 to 700 repertoires of the first cohort. This was reported in a later analysis.

Generated by immunoSEQ multiplex PCR, the TCRdb table keeps only in-frame clones and is missing some. Among a few hundred thousand clones, roughly 89% were seen once, and the ten largest hold 0.37%. Study results and caveats: The study designated 150 to 200 TCR beta chains cytomegalovirus-associated. As confirmed in vitro, a few CMV-associated chains were specific for CMV antigens.

V shed 5 bases and J shed 0 bases, with 17 bases lying between them. Germline lookup yields CDR1 MNHEY and CDR2 SMNVEV (reference sequence). This CDR3 has 16 residues. In this sample, this clone turned up once. Its antigen remains unidentified. The source is a young woman in good health and CMV-seronegative. The rearrangement links TRBV27 to TRBJ2-7, with a weak D call TRBD1 (6 bases). The material sequenced was PBMCs. DNA for the CDR3: TGTGCCAGCAGTCTTATAGGGGGAACGAGCTCCTACGAGCAGTACTTC. It translates to CASSLIGGTSSYEQYF.